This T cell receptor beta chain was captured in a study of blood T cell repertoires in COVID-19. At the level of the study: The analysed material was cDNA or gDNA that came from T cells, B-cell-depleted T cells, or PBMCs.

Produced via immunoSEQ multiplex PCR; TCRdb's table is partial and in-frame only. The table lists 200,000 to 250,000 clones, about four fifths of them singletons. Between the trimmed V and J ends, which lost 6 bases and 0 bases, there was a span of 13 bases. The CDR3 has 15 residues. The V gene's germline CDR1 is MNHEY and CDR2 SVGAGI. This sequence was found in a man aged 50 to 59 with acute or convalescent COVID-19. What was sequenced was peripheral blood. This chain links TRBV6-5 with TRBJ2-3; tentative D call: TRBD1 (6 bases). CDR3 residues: CASSRIRGSTDTQYF. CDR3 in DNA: TGTGCCAGCAGCCGGATTAGGGGGAGCACAGATACGCAGTATTTT.